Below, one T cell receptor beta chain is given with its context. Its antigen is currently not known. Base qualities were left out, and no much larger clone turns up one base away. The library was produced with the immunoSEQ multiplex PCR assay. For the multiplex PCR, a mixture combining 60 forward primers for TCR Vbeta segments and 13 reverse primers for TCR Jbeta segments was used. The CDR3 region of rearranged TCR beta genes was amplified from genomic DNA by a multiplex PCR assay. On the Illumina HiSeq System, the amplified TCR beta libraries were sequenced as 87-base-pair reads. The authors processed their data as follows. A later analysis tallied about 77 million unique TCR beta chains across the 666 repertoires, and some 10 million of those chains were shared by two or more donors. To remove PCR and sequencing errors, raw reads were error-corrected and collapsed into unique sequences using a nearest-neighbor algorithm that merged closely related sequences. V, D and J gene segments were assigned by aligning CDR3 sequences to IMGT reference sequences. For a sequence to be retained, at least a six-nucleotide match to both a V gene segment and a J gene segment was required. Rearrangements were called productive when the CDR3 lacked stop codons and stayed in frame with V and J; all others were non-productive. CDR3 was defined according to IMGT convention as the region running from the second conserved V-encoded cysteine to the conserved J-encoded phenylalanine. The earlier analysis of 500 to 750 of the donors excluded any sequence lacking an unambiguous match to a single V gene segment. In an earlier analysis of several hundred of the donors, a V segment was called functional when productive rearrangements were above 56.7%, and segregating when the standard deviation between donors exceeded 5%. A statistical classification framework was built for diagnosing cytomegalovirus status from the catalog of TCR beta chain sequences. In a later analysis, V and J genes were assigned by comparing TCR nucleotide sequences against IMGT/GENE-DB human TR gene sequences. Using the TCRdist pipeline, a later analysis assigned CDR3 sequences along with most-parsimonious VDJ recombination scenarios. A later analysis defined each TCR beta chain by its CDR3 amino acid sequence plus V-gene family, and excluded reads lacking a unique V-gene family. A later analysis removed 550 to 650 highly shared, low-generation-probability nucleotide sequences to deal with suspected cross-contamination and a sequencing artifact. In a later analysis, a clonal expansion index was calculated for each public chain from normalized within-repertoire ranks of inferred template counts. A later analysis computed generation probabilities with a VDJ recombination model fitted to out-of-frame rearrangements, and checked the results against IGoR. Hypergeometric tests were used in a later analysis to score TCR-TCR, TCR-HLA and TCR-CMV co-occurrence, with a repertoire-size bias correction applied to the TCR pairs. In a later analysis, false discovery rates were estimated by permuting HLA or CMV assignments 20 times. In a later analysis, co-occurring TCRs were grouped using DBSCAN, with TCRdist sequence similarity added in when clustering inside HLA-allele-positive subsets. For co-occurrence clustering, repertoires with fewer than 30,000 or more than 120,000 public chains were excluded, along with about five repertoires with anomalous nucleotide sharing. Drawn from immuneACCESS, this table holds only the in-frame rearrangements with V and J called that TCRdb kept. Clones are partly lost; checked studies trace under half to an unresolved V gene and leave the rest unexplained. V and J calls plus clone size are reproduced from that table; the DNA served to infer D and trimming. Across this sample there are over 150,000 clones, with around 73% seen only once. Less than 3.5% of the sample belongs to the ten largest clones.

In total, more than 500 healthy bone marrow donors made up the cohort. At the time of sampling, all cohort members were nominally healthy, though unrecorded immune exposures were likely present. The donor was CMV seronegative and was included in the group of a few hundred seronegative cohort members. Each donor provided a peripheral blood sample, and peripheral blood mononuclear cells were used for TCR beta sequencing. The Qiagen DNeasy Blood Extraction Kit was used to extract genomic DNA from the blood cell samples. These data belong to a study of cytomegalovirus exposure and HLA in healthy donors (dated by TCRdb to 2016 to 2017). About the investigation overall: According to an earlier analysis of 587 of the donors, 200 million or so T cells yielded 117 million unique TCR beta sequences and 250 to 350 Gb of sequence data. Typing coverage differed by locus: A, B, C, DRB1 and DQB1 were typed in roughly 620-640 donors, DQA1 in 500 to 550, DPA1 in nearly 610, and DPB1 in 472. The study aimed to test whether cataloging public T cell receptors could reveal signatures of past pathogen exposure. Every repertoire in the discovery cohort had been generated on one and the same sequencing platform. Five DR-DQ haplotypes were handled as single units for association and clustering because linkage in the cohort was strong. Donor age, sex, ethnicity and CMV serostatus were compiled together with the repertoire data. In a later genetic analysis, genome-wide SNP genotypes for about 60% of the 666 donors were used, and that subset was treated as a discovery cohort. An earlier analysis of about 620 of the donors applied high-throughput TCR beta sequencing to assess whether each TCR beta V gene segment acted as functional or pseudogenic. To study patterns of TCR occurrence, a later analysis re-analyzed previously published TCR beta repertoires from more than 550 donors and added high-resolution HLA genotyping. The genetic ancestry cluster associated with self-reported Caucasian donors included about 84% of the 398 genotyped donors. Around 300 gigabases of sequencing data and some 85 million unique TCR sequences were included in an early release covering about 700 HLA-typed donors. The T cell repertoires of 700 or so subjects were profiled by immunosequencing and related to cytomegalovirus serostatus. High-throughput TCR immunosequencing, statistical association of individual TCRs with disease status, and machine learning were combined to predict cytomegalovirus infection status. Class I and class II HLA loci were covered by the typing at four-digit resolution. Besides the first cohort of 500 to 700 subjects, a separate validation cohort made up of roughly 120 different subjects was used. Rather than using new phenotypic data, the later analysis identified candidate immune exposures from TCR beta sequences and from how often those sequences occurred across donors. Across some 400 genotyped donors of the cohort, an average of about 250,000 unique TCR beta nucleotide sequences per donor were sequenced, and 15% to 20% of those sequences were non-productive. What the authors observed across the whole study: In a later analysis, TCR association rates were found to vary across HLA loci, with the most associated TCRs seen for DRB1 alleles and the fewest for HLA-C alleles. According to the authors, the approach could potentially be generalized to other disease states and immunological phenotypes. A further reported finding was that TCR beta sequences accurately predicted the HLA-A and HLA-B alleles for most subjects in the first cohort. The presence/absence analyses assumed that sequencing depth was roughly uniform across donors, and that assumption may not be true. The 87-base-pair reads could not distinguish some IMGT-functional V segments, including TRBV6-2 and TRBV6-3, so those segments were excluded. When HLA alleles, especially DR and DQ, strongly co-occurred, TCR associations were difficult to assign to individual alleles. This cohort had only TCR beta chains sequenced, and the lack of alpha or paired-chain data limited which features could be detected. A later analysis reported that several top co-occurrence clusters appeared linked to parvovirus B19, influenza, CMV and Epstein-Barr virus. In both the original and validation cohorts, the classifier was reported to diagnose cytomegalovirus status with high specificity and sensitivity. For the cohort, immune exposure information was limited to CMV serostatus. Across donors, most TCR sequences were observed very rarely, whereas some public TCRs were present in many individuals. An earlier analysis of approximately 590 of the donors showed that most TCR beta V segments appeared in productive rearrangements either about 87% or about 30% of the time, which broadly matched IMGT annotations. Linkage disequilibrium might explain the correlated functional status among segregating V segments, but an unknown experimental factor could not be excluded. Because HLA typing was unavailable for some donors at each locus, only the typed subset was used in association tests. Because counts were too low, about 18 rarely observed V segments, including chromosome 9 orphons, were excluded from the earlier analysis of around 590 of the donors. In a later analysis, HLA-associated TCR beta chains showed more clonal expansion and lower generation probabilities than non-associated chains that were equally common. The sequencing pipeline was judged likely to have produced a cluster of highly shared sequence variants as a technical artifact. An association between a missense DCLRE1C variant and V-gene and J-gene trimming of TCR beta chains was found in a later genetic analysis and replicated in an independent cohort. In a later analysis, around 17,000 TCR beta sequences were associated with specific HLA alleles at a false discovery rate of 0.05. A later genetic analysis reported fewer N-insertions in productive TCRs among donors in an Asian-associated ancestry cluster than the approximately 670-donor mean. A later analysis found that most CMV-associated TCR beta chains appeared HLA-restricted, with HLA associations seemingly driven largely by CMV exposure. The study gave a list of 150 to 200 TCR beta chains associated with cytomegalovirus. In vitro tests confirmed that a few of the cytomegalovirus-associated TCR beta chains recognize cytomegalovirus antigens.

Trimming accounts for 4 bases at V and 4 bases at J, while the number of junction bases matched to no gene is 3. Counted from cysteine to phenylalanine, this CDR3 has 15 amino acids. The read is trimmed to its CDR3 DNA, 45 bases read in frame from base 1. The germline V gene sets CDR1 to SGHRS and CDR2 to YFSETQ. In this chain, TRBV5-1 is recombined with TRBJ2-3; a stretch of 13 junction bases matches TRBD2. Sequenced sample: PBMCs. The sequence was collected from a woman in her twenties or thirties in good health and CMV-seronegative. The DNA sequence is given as TGCGCCAGCAGCCTTGGACTAGCGGGGGCAGATACGCAGTATTTT. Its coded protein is CASSLGLAGADTQYF.